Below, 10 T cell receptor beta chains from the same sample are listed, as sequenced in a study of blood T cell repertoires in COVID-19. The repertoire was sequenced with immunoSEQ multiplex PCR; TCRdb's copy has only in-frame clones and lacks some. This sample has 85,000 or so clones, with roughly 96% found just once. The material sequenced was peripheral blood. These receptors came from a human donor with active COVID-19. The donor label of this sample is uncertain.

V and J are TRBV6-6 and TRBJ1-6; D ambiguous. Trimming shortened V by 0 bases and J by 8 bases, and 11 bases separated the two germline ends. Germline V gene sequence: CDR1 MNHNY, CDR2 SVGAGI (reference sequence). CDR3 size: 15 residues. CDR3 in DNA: TGTGCCAGCAGTTACTCAGGAGGAGCGGATTCACCCCTCCACTTT. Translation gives CASSYSGGADSPLHF.

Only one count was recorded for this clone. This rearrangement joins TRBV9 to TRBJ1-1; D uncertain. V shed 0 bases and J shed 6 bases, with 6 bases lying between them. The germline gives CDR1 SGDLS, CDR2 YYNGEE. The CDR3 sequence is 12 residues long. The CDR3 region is CASSVDQSEAFF. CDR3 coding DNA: TGTGCCAGCAGCGTAGATCAGTCTGAAGCTTTCTTT.

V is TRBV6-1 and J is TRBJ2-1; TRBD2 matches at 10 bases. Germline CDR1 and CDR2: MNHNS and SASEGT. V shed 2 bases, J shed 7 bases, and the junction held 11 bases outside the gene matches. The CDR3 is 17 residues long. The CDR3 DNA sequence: TGTGCCAGCAGTGAACTAATAGCGGGGGGAGTATCAAATGAGCAGTTCTTC. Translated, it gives CASSELIAGGVSNEQFF.

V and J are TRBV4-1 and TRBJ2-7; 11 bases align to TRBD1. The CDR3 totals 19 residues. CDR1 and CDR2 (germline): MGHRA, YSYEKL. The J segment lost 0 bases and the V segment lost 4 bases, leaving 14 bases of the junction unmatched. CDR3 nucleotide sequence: TGCGCCAGCAGCCCTAGGGAGGGGACAGGGGGTCCAAGCTCCTACGAGCAGTACTTC. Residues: CASSPREGTGGPSSYEQYF.

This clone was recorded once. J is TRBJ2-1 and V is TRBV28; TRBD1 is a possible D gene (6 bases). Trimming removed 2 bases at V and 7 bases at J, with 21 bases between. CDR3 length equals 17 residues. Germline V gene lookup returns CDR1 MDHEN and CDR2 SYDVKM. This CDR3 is CASSLDLPGVMNNEQFF. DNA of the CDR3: TGTGCCAGCAGTTTAGACCTGCCAGGGGTCATGAATAATGAGCAGTTCTTC. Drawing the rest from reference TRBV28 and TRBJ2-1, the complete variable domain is DVKVTQSSRYLVKRTGEKVFLECVQDMDHENMFWYRQDPGLGLRLIYFSYDVKMKEKGDIPEGYSVSREKKERFSLILESASTNQTSMYLCASSLDLPGVMNNEQFFGPGTRLTVL.

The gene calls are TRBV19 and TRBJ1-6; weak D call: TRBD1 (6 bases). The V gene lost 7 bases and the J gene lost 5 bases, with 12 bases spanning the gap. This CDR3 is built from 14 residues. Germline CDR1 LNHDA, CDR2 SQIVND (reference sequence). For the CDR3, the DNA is TGTGCCAGTACCACTAACAGGGATAATTCACCCCTCCACTTT. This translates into CASTTNRDNSPLHF.

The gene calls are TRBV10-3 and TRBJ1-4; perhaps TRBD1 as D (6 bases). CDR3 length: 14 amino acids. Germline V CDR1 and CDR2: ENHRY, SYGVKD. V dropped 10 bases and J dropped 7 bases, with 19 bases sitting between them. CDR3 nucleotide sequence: TGTGCCACCAAGGGGGACAATGAGGGTGAAAAACTGTTTTTT. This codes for CATKGDNEGEKLFF.

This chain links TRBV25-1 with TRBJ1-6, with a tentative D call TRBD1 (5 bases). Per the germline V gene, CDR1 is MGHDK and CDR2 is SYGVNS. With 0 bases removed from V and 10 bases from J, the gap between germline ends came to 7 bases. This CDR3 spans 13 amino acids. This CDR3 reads CASSEYRGSPLHF. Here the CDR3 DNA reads TGTGCCAGCAGTGAATATAGGGGATCACCCCTCCACTTT. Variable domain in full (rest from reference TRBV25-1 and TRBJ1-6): EADIYQTPRYLVIGTGKKITLECSQTMGHDKMYWYQQDPGMELHLIHYSYGVNSTEKGDLSSESTVSRIRTEHFPLTLESARPSHTSQYLCASSEYRGSPLHFGNGTRLTVT.

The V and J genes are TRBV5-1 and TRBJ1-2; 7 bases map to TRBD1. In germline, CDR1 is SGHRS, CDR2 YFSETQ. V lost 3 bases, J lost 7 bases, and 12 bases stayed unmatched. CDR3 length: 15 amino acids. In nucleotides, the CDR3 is TGCGCCAGCAGCTCGCCCGGACAGGAGAGTGGTGGCTACACCTTC. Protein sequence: CASSSPGQESGGYTF.

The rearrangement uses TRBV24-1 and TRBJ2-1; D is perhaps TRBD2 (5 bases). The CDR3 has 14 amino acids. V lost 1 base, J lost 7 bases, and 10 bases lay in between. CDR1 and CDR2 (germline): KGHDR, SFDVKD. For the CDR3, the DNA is TGTGCCACCAGTGATTTAAATAGCGCTAATGAGCAGTTCTTC. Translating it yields CATSDLNSANEQFF.